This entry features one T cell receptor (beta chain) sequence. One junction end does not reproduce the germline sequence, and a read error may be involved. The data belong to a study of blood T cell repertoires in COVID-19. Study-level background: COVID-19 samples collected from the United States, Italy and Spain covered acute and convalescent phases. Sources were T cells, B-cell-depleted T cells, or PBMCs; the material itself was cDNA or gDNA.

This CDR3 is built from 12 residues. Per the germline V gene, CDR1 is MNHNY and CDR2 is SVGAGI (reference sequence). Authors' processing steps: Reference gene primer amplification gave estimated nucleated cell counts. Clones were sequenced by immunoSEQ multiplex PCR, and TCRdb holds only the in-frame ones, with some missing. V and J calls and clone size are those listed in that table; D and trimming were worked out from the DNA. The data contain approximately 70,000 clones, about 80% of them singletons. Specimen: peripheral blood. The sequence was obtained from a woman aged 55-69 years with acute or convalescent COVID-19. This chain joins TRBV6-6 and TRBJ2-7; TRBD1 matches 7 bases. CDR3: CASSPGQATAIF. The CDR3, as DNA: TGTGCCAGCAGTCCTGGACAGGCCACTGCAATCTTC.